This is a list of T cell receptor beta chains from one sample in a study of OX40 agonist ivuxolimab in advanced cancers. Clones were read by immunoSEQ multiplex PCR, and TCRdb kept only the in-frame ones, dropping some. The sample holds 70,000 to 75,000 clones; roughly 88% are singletons and the top ten take 0.95% to 1.3%. This material consisted of CD4+ or CD8+ T cells sorted from blood, taken in a trial of the OX40 agonist ivuxolimab. The receptors originated from an adult with an advanced solid tumor such as melanoma, head and neck, liver or kidney cancer. Each CDR3 is given with its conserved first and last residue. A D gene is named only where the DNA matches it firmly. Size values are once, few and many counts, or a class for expanded clones, and some rows have none.

cdr3_length	v_call	clone_size	d_call	j_call	cdr3_nt	cdr3_aa
15	TRBV18	few	TRBD1	TRBJ2-5	TGTGCCAGCTCACCGGGGGACAGATACCAAGAGACCCAGTACTTC	CASSPGDRYQETQYF
15	TRBV19	NA	TRBD2	TRBJ2-5	TGTGCCACCAAAAGCATGGGGGGGATCCAAGAGACCCAGTACTTC	CATKSMGGIQETQYF
17	TRBV2	NA	NA	TRBJ1-1	TGTGCCAGCATTGAAGGATGGACAGTGAGAATGAACACTGAAGCTTTCTTT	CASIEGWTVRMNTEAFF
17	TRBV4-1	NA	TRBD1	TRBJ1-5	TGCGCCAGCAGCTCCCGGGACAGGGGTAAGGGCAATCAGCCCCAGCATTTT	CASSSRDRGKGNQPQHF
15	TRBV5-6	NA	NA	TRBJ1-1	TGTGCCAGCAGCTTGGGCTGGGGGGCTCGCACTGAAGCTTTCTTT	CASSLGWGARTEAFF
13	TRBV10-1	NA	NA	TRBJ2-1	TGCGCCAGCAGTGAGGGGACCTGGGGTGAGCAGTTCTTC	CASSEGTWGEQFF
15	TRBV5-1	once	NA	TRBJ2-3	TGCGCCAGCAGCATACGGGACATCTACACAGATACGCAGTATTTT	CASSIRDIYTDTQYF
15	TRBV11-2	NA	TRBD1	TRBJ2-3	TGTGCCAGCAGCCAGGACAGGGAGGCCACAGATACGCAGTATTTT	CASSQDREATDTQYF
14	TRBV18	NA	TRBD1	TRBJ1-5	TGTGCCAGCTCAAAAACAGGGGAGGGCCAGCCCCAGCATTTT	CASSKTGEGQPQHF
19	TRBV5-1	NA	NA	TRBJ2-2	TGCGCCAGCAGCTACCTGGCCCGCCGCACTTCCACGAACACCGGGGAGCTGTTTTTT	CASSYLARRTSTNTGELFF
16	TRBV7-9	NA	NA	TRBJ2-7	TGTGCCAGCAGCTTAGCCACCGGGGGCAGAAGCTACGAGCAGTACTTC	CASSLATGGRSYEQYF
15	TRBV5-8	NA	TRBD1	TRBJ2-3	TGTGCCAGCAGCCGAGGGACAGGGCGCACAGATACGCAGTATTTT	CASSRGTGRTDTQYF
15	TRBV15	NA	NA	TRBJ2-5	TGTGCCACCAGCAGAGGGACGGCCTACCAAGAGACCCAGTACTTC	CATSRGTAYQETQYF
13	TRBV6-5	NA	NA	TRBJ1-2	TGTGCCAGCAGCCTCACAGCAAACTATGGCTACACCTTC	CASSLTANYGYTF
14	TRBV6-5	NA	NA	TRBJ1-1	TGTGCCAGCAGTTACCTTACTGGTGATGCTGAAGCTTTCTTT	CASSYLTGDAEAFF
15	TRBV7-2	NA	NA	TRBJ1-1	TGTGCCAGCAGCTTAGTAAGACACCTGAACACTGAAGCTTTCTTT	CASSLVRHLNTEAFF
14	TRBV9	NA	NA	TRBJ2-7	TGTGCCAGCAGCCCGAGACCAGGGGCCTACGAGCAGTACTTC	CASSPRPGAYEQYF
13	TRBV5-1	NA	NA	TRBJ2-1	TGCGCCAGCAGCTTCGGGACGTACAATGAGCAGTTCTTC	CASSFGTYNEQFF
15	TRBV5-8	NA	NA	TRBJ1-4	TGTGCCAGCAGCTTCGGTGCAGGGGCTTTCGAAAAACTGTTTTTT	CASSFGAGAFEKLFF
17	TRBV7-9	NA	NA	TRBJ2-3	TGTGCCAGCAGCCTAAAGGGCAGGGTTTATAACACAGATACGCAGTATTTT	CASSLKGRVYNTDTQYF
17	TRBV1	NA	NA	TRBJ2-7	TGCACCAGCAGCTCCATGATTCGGGGGCTCTTCTCCTACGAGCAGTACTTC	CTSSSMIRGLFSYEQYF
15	TRBV6-5	once	NA	TRBJ2-5	TGTGCCAGCAGTTCAAGGGGCCGCGACCAAGAGACCCAGTACTTC	CASSSRGRDQETQYF
16	TRBV5-1	NA	TRBD2	TRBJ2-5	TGCGCCAGCAGCTTGGGTGCTAGCGGGGGGGTCGAGACCCAGTACTTC	CASSLGASGGVETQYF
16	TRBV4-1	NA	TRBD1	TRBJ2-1	TGCGCCAGCAGCCATTTCGTGACAGGGGGAGACAATGAGCAGTTCTTC	CASSHFVTGGDNEQFF
15	TRBV7-2	NA	NA	TRBJ1-2	TGTGCCAGCAGCTCTTCCCCGACAGTTAACTATGGCTACACCTTC	CASSSSPTVNYGYTF
13	TRBV7-3	NA	NA	TRBJ1-1	TGTGCCAGCAGCTCGGGCTGGAACACTGAAGCTTTCTTT	CASSSGWNTEAFF
13	TRBV27	NA	NA	TRBJ1-1	TGTGCCAGCAGGGACACCCTGAACACTGAAGCTTTCTTT	CASRDTLNTEAFF
16	TRBV5-1	once	TRBD1	TRBJ1-4	TGCGCCAGCAGCAGGATGGGACAGGGGGACAATGAAAAACTGTTTTTT	CASSRMGQGDNEKLFF
15	TRBV9	NA	NA	TRBJ1-6	TGTGCCAGCAGCGTGGGGCCAGGGTTGAATTCACCCCTCCACTTT	CASSVGPGLNSPLHF
14	TRBV7-2	once	NA	TRBJ1-6	TGTGCCAGCAGCTTAGCGACAGAAAATTCACCCCTCCACTTT	CASSLATENSPLHF
14	TRBV7-2	NA	NA	TRBJ2-7	TGTGCCAGCAGCTACCAGCGGGGCCAGGGGGAGCAGTACTTC	CASSYQRGQGEQYF
15	TRBV25-1	NA	NA	TRBJ1-5	TGTGCCAGCCGAGCTGGGGGGCTCCCCGATCAGCCCCAGCATTTT	CASRAGGLPDQPQHF
16	TRBV9	few	TRBD1	TRBJ1-5	TGTGCCAGCAGCCGTACAGGGGACTATAGCAATCAGCCCCAGCATTTT	CASSRTGDYSNQPQHF
17	TRBV9	NA	TRBD1	TRBJ2-5	TGTGCCAGCAGCGAGAACACGGGTGGCAGGGGGAAAGAGGCCCAGTACTTC	CASSENTGGRGKEAQYF
11	TRBV6-6	NA	NA	TRBJ2-5	TGTGCCAGCGGGTACCAAGAGACCCAGTACTTC	CASGYQETQYF
14	TRBV4-3	NA	NA	TRBJ1-3	TGCGCCAGCAGCCAAGATCCGCTTGGGGACACCATATATTTT	CASSQDPLGDTIYF
13	TRBV7-9	few	TRBD1	TRBJ1-6	TGTGCCAGCAGCTCATCGGACAGGCCACCCCTCCACTTT	CASSSSDRPPLHF
15	TRBV19	NA	NA	TRBJ1-3	TGTGCCAGTAGCCCCTCGCGGGCTGGGGGAAACACCATATATTTT	CASSPSRAGGNTIYF
13	TRBV18	NA	TRBD1	TRBJ1-1	TGTGCCAGCTCACCCGACAGGGCGACTGAAGCTTTCTTT	CASSPDRATEAFF
16	TRBV2	NA	TRBD1	TRBJ1-5	TGTGCCAGCAGTACAGGGGTTGGGGGTGGTAGTCAGCCCCAGCATTTT	CASSTGVGGGSQPQHF
16	TRBV7-9	NA	TRBD1	TRBJ1-4	TGTGCCAGCAGTCCCGGGACAGGGGTACCTAATGAAAAACTGTTTTTT	CASSPGTGVPNEKLFF
14	TRBV5-4	once	NA	TRBJ1-2	TGTGCCAGCAGCTTTGAACATGCTAACTATGGCTACACCTTC	CASSFEHANYGYTF